The entry below describes one T cell receptor (beta chain). The data belong to a study of blood T cell repertoires in COVID-19. Germline CDR1 is SGDLS and CDR2 is YYNGEE. V was trimmed by 0 bases and J by 0 bases, leaving 12 bases between them. The length of the CDR3 is 17 residues. Produced via immunoSEQ multiplex PCR; TCRdb's table is partial and in-frame only. The sample has about 240,000 clones, around 83% seen once. The clonotype comes from a woman between 55 and 75 years old with active or convalescent COVID-19. Sequenced material: peripheral blood. V gene TRBV9 combines with J gene TRBJ1-4; D is uncertain. The CDR3 protein is CASSVGSGGATNEKLFF. The CDR3, as DNA: TGTGCCAGCAGCGTAGGTAGTGGCGGGGCAACTAATGAAAAACTGTTTTTT.